One T cell receptor (beta chain) is described in this entry. Investigators reverse transcribed all isolated RNA, so they sequenced expressed TCRB transcripts. Assay used: immunoSEQ multiplex PCR; TCRdb lists only in-frame clones, some missing. Found here are some 410,000 clones, around 10% of them singletons; the top ten hold 0.035% to 0.05%. The sample belongs to a study of beta chain features in type 1 diabetes. The germline V gene has CDR1 SNHLY and CDR2 FYNNEI. V was cut by 1 base and J by 1 base, with 13 bases left in between. This CDR3 has 16 residues. The chain joins TRBV2 to TRBJ1-1, with D unclear. This TCR derives from a woman under 30 in good health. Sequenced material: naive CD4+ T cells from blood. The CDR3 coding sequence is TGTGCCAGCAGTGAAGAGACGGGTCGGGCGAACACTGAAGCTTTCTTT. Its protein is CASSEETGRANTEAFF. Together with reference TRBV2 and TRBJ1-1, the CDR3 gives the full variable domain: EPEVTQTPSHQVTQMGQEVILRCVPISNHLYFYWYRQILGQKVEFLVSFYNNEISEKSEIFDDQFSVERPDGSNFTLKIRSTKLEDSAMYFCASSEETGRANTEAFFGQGTRLTVV.